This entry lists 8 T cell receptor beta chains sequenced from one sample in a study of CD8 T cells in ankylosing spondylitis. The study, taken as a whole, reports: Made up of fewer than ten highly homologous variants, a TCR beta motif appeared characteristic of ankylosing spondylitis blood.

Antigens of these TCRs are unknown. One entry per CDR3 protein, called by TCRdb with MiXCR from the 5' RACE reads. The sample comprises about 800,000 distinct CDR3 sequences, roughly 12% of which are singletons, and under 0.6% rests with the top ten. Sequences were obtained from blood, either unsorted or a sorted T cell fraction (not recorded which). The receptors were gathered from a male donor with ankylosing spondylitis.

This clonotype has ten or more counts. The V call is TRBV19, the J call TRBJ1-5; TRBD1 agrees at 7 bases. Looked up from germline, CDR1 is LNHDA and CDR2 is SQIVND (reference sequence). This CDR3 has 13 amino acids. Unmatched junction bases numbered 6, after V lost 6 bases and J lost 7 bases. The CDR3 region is CASRRQGGQPQHF. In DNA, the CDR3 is TGTGCCAGTAGGAGACAGGGAGGCCAGCCCCAGCATTTT.

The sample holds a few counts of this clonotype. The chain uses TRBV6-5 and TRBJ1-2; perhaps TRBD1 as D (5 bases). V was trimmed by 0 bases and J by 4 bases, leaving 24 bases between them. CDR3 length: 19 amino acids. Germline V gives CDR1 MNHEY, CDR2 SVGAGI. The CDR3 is CASSYSILGFGGTLYGYTF. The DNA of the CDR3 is TGTGCCAGCAGTTACTCCATCTTGGGCTTCGGGGGGACCCTCTATGGCTACACCTTC.

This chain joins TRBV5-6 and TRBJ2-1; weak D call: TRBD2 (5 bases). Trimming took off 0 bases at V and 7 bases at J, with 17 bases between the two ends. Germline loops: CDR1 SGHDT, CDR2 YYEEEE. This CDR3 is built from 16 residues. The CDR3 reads CASSLGRPAGGNEQFF. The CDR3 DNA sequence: TGTGCCAGCAGCTTGGGGAGGCCGGCAGGCGGTAATGAGCAGTTCTTC.

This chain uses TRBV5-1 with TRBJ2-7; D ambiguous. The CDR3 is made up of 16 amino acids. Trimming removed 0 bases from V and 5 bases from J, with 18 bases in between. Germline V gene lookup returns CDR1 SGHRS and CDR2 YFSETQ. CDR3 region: CASSLGGGSRLHEQYF. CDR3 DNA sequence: TGCGCCAGCAGCTTGGGAGGCGGCAGCAGGCTCCACGAGCAGTACTTC.

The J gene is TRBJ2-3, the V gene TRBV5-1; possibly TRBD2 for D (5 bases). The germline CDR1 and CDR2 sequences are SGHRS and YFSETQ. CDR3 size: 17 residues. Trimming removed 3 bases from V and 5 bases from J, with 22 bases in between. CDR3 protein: CASSYRGAVPPQDTQYF. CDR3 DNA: TGCGCCAGCAGCTATAGAGGAGCGGTCCCCCCCCAAGATACGCAGTATTTT.

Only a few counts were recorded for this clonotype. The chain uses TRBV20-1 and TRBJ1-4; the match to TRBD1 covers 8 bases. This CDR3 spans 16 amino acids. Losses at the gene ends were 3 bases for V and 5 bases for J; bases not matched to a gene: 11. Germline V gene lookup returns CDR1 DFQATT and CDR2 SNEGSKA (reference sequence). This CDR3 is CSASSLLRTGNEKLFF. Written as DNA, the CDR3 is TGCAGTGCTAGCAGTCTCCTCAGGACAGGGAATGAAAAACTGTTTTTT.

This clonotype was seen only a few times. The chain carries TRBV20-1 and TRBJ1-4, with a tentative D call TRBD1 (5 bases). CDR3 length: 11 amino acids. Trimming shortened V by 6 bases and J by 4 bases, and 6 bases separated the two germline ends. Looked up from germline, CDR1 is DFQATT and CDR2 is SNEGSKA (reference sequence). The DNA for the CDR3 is TGCAGTGCGGGGCTTAATGAAAAACTGTTTTTT. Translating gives CSAGLNEKLFF.

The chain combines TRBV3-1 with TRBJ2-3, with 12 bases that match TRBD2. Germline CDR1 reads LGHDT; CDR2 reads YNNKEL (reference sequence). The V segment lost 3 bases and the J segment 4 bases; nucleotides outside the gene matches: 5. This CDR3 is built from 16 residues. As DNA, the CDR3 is TGTGCCAGCAGCCATCTCAGGACTAGCGGGGCAGATACGCAGTATTTT. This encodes CASSHLRTSGADTQYF.